Listed below are T cell receptor beta chains from one sample, sequenced in a study of identical twins. TCRdb recomputed calls from the 5' RACE reads with MiXCR, one row per CDR3 protein. The data contain 400,000 to 550,000 distinct CDR3 sequences, roughly 24% of them singletons. This same sample was also part of a study on T cells expressing NK-cell markers.

Sequenced material: CD4+ T cells sorted from blood. Every receptor here comes from a woman aged 18-29 years in good health. The CDR3 runs from the conserved cysteine through the conserved F or W. A D gene is named only where the DNA matches it firmly. Some rows mark clone size as missing; the rest say once, few, many or name a class of expanded clone.

D gene	V gene	clone size	J gene	CDR3 DNA	CDR3 protein
TRBD2	TRBV20-1	few	TRBJ2-1	TGCAGTGCTAATAAAGGCGGGAGGAATGAGCAGTTCTTC	CSANKGGRNEQFF
TRBD2	TRBV6-1	NA	TRBJ2-5	TGTGCCAGCAGCAACAGCGGGGGGAGGAAGGAGACCCAGTACTTC	CASSNSGGRKETQYF
NA	TRBV7-2	few	TRBJ2-5	TGTGCCAGCAGCCCCCGATACGCGGTAAAGACCCAGTACTTC	CASSPRYAVKTQYF
NA	TRBV6-5	NA	TRBJ2-7	TGTGCCAGCAGTTACTTGGCAGGCGAGCAGTACTTC	CASSYLAGEQYF
NA	TRBV6-2/TRBV6-3	few	TRBJ2-6	TGTGCCAGCAGTTACGCCTGGGGTTTGCCCCTCATCATCTCTGGGGCCAACGTCCTGACTTTC	CASSYAWGLPLIISGANVLTF
TRBD1	TRBV12-3/TRBV12-4	NA	TRBJ1-2	TGTGCCAGCAGTTCTTGGGACAGACTTAACTATGGCTACACCTTC	CASSSWDRLNYGYTF
TRBD2	TRBV6-1	few	TRBJ2-7	TGTGCCAGTGCCCTTGGGGTAGCGGGAGAAATCGGGCAGTACTTC	CASALGVAGEIGQYF
TRBD1	TRBV5-6	many	TRBJ1-2	TGTGCCAGCAGCCCGGGACAGGGGGCGTATAACTATGGCTACACCTTC	CASSPGQGAYNYGYTF
NA	TRBV24-1	NA	TRBJ2-5	TGTGCCACCAGTGAGAGGGGGGAGACCCAGTACTTC	CATSERGETQYF
NA	TRBV6-2/TRBV6-3	NA	TRBJ2-1	TGTGCCAGCAGTTACCGCCACCCAGAGCAGTTCTTC	CASSYRHPEQFF
TRBD2	TRBV10-3	NA	TRBJ2-1	TGTGCCATCAGCGGGGGGACTAGCGGGAACAATGAGCAGTTCTTC	CAISGGTSGNNEQFF
NA	TRBV9	few	TRBJ1-1	TGTGCCAGCAGCGTAGTAAGAGGGGGAAGAGTGGAAGCTTTCTTT	CASSVVRGGRVEAFF
NA	TRBV9	NA	TRBJ1-1	TGTGCCAGCAGCGTCCGACAGGAGATGAACACTGAAGCTTTCTTT	CASSVRQEMNTEAFF
TRBD2	TRBV12-3/TRBV12-4	few	TRBJ2-1	TGTGCCAGCACCACTAGCGGGGGGGCGAGGAATGAGCAGTTCTTC	CASTTSGGARNEQFF
NA	TRBV21-1	few	TRBJ2-7	TGTGCCAGCAGCAAATTTCGGGCTAGCAGCAAACACGACGAGCAGTACTTC	CASSKFRASSKHDEQYF
NA	TRBV5-1	many	TRBJ2-1	TGCGCCAGCAGCTTCCGGGGATACAATGAGCAGTTCTTC	CASSFRGYNEQFF
NA	TRBV5-1	few	TRBJ2-7	TGCGGGGGGGCTAGCGCGTCCTACGAGCAGTACTTC	CGGASASYEQYF
NA	TRBV7-2	NA	TRBJ2-1	TGTGCCAGCCGCGGGGAGCCGTCCTACAATGAGCAGTTCTTC	CASRGEPSYNEQFF
NA	TRBV12-3/TRBV12-4	few	TRBJ2-2	TGTGCCAGCAGTTTACAACAGCGCCCCACCGGGGAGCTGTTTTTT	CASSLQQRPTGELFF
NA	TRBV20-1	NA	TRBJ1-5	TGCAGTGCTAGAAACAGGGAAGGCGATCAGCCCCAGCATTTT	CSARNREGDQPQHF
NA	TRBV4-3	few	TRBJ2-3	TGCGCCAGCAGCCAAGATTATCAGGATACGCAGTATTTT	CASSQDYQDTQYF
TRBD1	TRBV2	few	TRBJ1-4	TGTGCCAGCAGCGGGACAGGGAGCGAAAAACTGTTTTTT	CASSGTGSEKLFF
NA	TRBV2	few	TRBJ2-2	TGTGCCAGCAGTGAAGCACCCCCGGGCGGGGAGCTGTTTTTT	CASSEAPPGGELFF
NA	TRBV20-1	NA	TRBJ2-1	TGCAGTGCTAGCGTGGGGAATGAGCAGTTCTTC	CSASVGNEQFF
NA	TRBV4-2	NA	TRBJ1-6	TGTGCCAGCAGCCAATGGGGTTTGCGGTCACCCCTCCACTTT	CASSQWGLRSPLHF
NA	TRBV5-1	few	TRBJ2-5	TGCGCCAGCAGCCAAGGGAGTATGCAAGAGACCCAGTACTTC	CASSQGSMQETQYF
NA	TRBV12-3/TRBV12-4	few	TRBJ2-1	TGTGCCAGCAGTGTCAGGGAAAATGAGCAGTTCTTC	CASSVRENEQFF
TRBD1	TRBV5-4	NA	TRBJ1-5	TGTGCCAGCAGCTACCAGGGGGGTCAGCCCCAGCATTTT	CASSYQGGQPQHF
NA	TRBV20-1	once	TRBJ2-5	TGCAGTGCTAGTAGGCGGCTAGCGTTCGGGGAGACCCAGTACTTC	CSASRRLAFGETQYF
NA	TRBV6-5	NA	TRBJ2-1	TGTGCCAGCAGTCACCGGGAAGGAGGGGTCTACAATGAGCAGTTCTTT	CASSHREGGVYNEQFF
TRBD1	TRBV2	NA	TRBJ1-2	TGTGCCAGCACGGAGGACAGGGAGGGTGGCTACACCTTC	CASTEDREGGYTF
NA	TRBV11-2	NA	TRBJ2-5	TGTGCCAGCAGCAAAAGGACAGTAGATGAGACCCAGTACTTC	CASSKRTVDETQYF
NA	TRBV20-1	NA	TRBJ1-1	TGCAGTGCTAGAGAGGCCAGGGGAAACACTGAAGCTTTCTTT	CSAREARGNTEAFF
NA	TRBV5-1	NA	TRBJ2-2	TGCGCCAGCAGCGGTGGAGGGGGCACCGGGGAGCTGTTTTTT	CASSGGGGTGELFF
TRBD2	TRBV6-1	NA	TRBJ2-7	TGTGCCAGCAGTGGTAGCGGGAGTGGCTACGAGCAGTACTTC	CASSGSGSGYEQYF
NA	TRBV5-5	few	TRBJ2-7	TGTGCCAGCAGATCGCCGACAGGTTCCTACGAGCAGTACTTC	CASRSPTGSYEQYF
NA	TRBV7-3	few	TRBJ2-7	TGTGCCAGCAGCCCTGGACCTTCTAGAGAGCAGTACTTC	CASSPGPSREQYF
TRBD2	TRBV20-1	few	TRBJ2-7	TGCAGTGCTAGTCTAGCGGGACCTACCTACGAGCAGTACTTC	CSASLAGPTYEQYF
TRBD2	TRBV15	few	TRBJ2-7	TGTGCCACCAGCTTTAATCCAAGCGGGAGCTCCTACGAGCAGTACTTC	CATSFNPSGSSYEQYF
TRBD2	TRBV18	NA	TRBJ2-1	TGTGCCAGCTCACCAACGGCGGGGGGGCCGAGCTCCTACAATGAGCAGTTCTTC	CASSPTAGGPSSYNEQFF
NA	TRBV5-1	NA	TRBJ2-1	TGCGCCAGCAGCTTGGCCGGTTGGGGAGCCTATGAGCAGTTCTTC	CASSLAGWGAYEQFF
TRBD1	TRBV3-1	NA	TRBJ1-6	TGTGCCAGCAGCCCAGTCAGACAGGGAGGACCCCTCCACTTT	CASSPVRQGGPLHF
NA	TRBV12-3/TRBV12-4	NA	TRBJ1-1	TGTGCCAGCAGTTTTTTAGGTGGGGTGGGCACTGAAGCTTTCTTT	CASSFLGGVGTEAFF
TRBD2	TRBV7-2	NA	TRBJ2-7	TGTGCCAGCAGCTTTCTGGCTAGCGGGAGCAACGAGCAGTACTTC	CASSFLASGSNEQYF
NA	TRBV6-2/TRBV6-3	NA	TRBJ2-2	TGTGCCAGCAGCGAGTCCGGGGAGCTGTTTTTT	CASSESGELFF
NA	TRBV5-1	NA	TRBJ2-2	TGCGCCAGCAGCTTGGAATTCTCGGTCGCGGAGCTGTTTTTT	CASSLEFSVAELFF
NA	TRBV6-1	few	TRBJ2-2	TGTGCCAGCAGTCGGACAGTGAACACCGGGGAGCTGTTTTTT	CASSRTVNTGELFF
NA	TRBV6-2/TRBV6-3	few	TRBJ2-2	TGTGCCAGCAGACCCGGACCCCTGAACACCGGGGAGCTGTTTTTT	CASRPGPLNTGELFF
TRBD2	TRBV20-1	NA	TRBJ2-5	TGCAGTGCTAGAGCCCCTCGTGGGGGGGAAGAGACCCAGTACTTC	CSARAPRGGEETQYF
TRBD1	TRBV12-3/TRBV12-4	few	TRBJ1-2	TGTGCCAGCACCTCACAGGGGAAGGCTCATGGCTACACCTTC	CASTSQGKAHGYTF